This passage covers 7 T cell receptor beta chains from one sample sequenced in a study of shared clonotypes between healthy human individuals (dated by TCRdb to 2020 to 2022). The library was made by the immunoSEQ multiplex PCR assay. TCRdb obtained this table from immuneACCESS and retained in-frame rearrangements with V and J assigned. These tables miss some clones; where compared with another copy, unresolved V genes account for less than half of the shortfall, and the remainder is unexplained. Recorded for this sample are hundreds of thousands of clones; around 78% of them occurred a single time. The ten largest clonotypes hold approximately 12% of the sample. Sequencing input: PBMCs. All receptors derive from a woman aged 40 to 50 in good health. Some clones in this sample may be carry-over from other donors' samples.

This clone was recorded a few times. This rearrangement joins TRBV2 to TRBJ2-1, with D possibly TRBD2 on 5 matching bases. In germline, CDR1 is SNHLY, CDR2 FYNNEI. The V end lost 4 bases, the J end lost 9 bases, and 7 bases lay between the germline ends. The length of the CDR3 is 11 residues. CDR3 in DNA: TGTGCCAGCAGTGGTGAGGGTGAGCAGTTCTTC. Translated, it gives CASSGEGEQFF.

The chain has TRBV7-2 and TRBJ1-5; D gene unclear. This CDR3 has 17 amino acids. Germline V gives CDR1 SGHTA, CDR2 FQGNSA. The V and J ends lost 4 bases and 2 bases respectively, with 18 bases between them. This CDR3 reads CASSSFVGFGGNQPQHF. In DNA form, the CDR3 reads TGTGCCAGCAGCTCCTTCGTGGGGTTTGGTGGCAATCAGCCCCAGCATTTT.

The chain links TRBV7-9 to TRBJ1-5; the match to TRBD1 covers 9 bases. The CDR3 length is 16 residues. Losses at the gene ends were 8 bases for V and 1 base for J; bases not matched to a gene: 9. Germline lookup yields CDR1 SEHNR and CDR2 FQNEAQ (reference sequence). CDR3 in amino acids: CASQSDRGRSNQPQHF. In DNA form, the CDR3 reads TGTGCCAGCCAATCGGACAGGGGTAGGAGCAATCAGCCCCAGCATTTT.

CDR3 in DNA: TGTGCCAGCAGTTTACAAGGGGCTAATGAAAAACTGTTTTTT. It translates to CASSLQGANEKLFF. The chain carries TRBV28 and TRBJ1-4, with D perhaps matching TRBD1 (5 bases). The V gene lost 2 bases and the J gene lost 3 bases, with 7 bases spanning the gap. This CDR3 contains 14 residues. The V gene's germline CDR1 is MDHEN and CDR2 SYDVKM.

The genes are TRBV7-2 and TRBJ2-5, with a weak D call TRBD2 (7 bases). Between the trimmed V and J ends, which lost 1 base and 6 bases, there was a span of 18 bases. The germline CDR1 and CDR2 sequences are SGHTA and FQGNSA. This CDR3 is 16 amino acids long. CDR3 in DNA: TGTGCCAGCAGCTTAGGAGGTGGGGGGGGCGGAAAGACCCAGTACTTC. Translated: CASSLGGGGGGKTQYF.

The J gene is TRBJ2-1, the V gene TRBV5-4, with 11 bases fitting TRBD1. The CDR3 runs 14 residues. Germline V gene sequence: CDR1 SGHNT, CDR2 YYREEE (reference sequence). J was trimmed by 8 bases and V by 4 bases; bases with no gene match: 5. Written as DNA, the CDR3 is TGTGCCAGCAGCCCGGGACAGGGGGTCGATGAGCAGTTCTTC. Its protein product is CASSPGQGVDEQFF.

This clone was counted many times. This chain connects TRBV4-3 to TRBJ1-2, with D perhaps matching TRBD1 (5 bases). This CDR3 has 15 amino acids. The V gene lost 0 bases and the J gene lost 4 bases, with 12 bases spanning the gap. The germline gives CDR1 LGHNA, CDR2 YSLEER. CDR3 sequence reads: CASSQDLPGSYGYTF. The CDR3 DNA reads as TGCGCCAGCAGCCAAGATCTCCCAGGGAGCTATGGCTACACCTTC.